The clone carrying this TCR beta chain was recorded a few times. The antigen is undetermined. The sample belongs to a study of cytotoxic CD8 clonotypes in ibrutinib-treated CLL. Study overall: Among the patients, ten to eleven presented as relapsed/refractory and roughly 14 as treatment-naive; around 17 showed unmutated IGHV.

Whole-study results and caveats: Increased clonality at ibrutinib response gave way to a return toward baseline at progression.

Only in-frame clones appear in the TCRdb table, and some are missing; sequencing was by immunoSEQ multiplex PCR. The data hold 50,000 to 70,000 clones, with 50% to 60% observed a single time. The ends were cut back, 1 base at V and 7 bases at J, with 17 bases in the middle. The CDR3 contains 15 residues. Per the germline V gene, CDR1 is MGHRA and CDR2 is YSYEKL. The clonotype was recovered from a human donor with chronic lymphocytic leukemia. The sample in question was PBMCs, obtained at disease progression, from a patient treated with ibrutinib. This chain connects TRBV4-1 to TRBJ2-7; weak D call: TRBD1 (6 bases). CDR3 sequence (DNA): TGCGCCAGCAGCCAAGTGTGGTCCGGGACAAGGGAGCAGTACTTC. Protein product: CASSQVWSGTREQYF.